Below, 3 T cell receptor beta chains from the same sample are listed, as sequenced in a study of cytomegalovirus exposure and HLA in healthy donors. Clones were read by immunoSEQ multiplex PCR, and TCRdb kept only the in-frame ones, dropping some. The sample records 65,000 to 75,000 clones, roughly 95% being singletons. The sequenced sample was PBMCs. The receptors originated from a woman between 18 and 29 years old in good health and CMV-seropositive.

The V call is TRBV4-2, the J call TRBJ2-1; D may be TRBD2 (6 bases). This CDR3 contains 15 residues. Germline-derived CDR1 and CDR2 are LGHNA and YNFKEQ. V lost 4 bases, J lost 7 bases, and 17 bases lay in between. The CDR3 sequence: CASSLRDFGENEQFF. The CDR3 DNA reads TGTGCCAGCAGCCTCCGGGACTTTGGGGAAAATGAGCAGTTCTTC.

The J gene is TRBJ2-3, the V gene TRBV28; possibly TRBD2 for D (6 bases). The CDR3 length is 15 residues. Germline-derived CDR1 and CDR2 are MDHEN and SYDVKM. Deletions cut 7 bases from V and 5 bases from J, with 19 bases between. The DNA for the CDR3 is TGTGCCAGCATCCCAGGCGGGACCGGGGGAGATACGCAGTATTTT. Protein sequence: CASIPGGTGGDTQYF.

The chain couples TRBV5-1 to TRBJ2-7; no clear D. The CDR3 runs to 15 residues. V was shortened by 2 bases and J by 2 bases, with 14 bases between the two germline ends. CDR1 SGHRS and CDR2 YFSETQ come from the germline V gene. Written as DNA, the CDR3 is TGCGCCAGCAGCTTTTTGGCCCCCACAACCTACGAGCAGTACTTC. Protein: CASSFLAPTTYEQYF.